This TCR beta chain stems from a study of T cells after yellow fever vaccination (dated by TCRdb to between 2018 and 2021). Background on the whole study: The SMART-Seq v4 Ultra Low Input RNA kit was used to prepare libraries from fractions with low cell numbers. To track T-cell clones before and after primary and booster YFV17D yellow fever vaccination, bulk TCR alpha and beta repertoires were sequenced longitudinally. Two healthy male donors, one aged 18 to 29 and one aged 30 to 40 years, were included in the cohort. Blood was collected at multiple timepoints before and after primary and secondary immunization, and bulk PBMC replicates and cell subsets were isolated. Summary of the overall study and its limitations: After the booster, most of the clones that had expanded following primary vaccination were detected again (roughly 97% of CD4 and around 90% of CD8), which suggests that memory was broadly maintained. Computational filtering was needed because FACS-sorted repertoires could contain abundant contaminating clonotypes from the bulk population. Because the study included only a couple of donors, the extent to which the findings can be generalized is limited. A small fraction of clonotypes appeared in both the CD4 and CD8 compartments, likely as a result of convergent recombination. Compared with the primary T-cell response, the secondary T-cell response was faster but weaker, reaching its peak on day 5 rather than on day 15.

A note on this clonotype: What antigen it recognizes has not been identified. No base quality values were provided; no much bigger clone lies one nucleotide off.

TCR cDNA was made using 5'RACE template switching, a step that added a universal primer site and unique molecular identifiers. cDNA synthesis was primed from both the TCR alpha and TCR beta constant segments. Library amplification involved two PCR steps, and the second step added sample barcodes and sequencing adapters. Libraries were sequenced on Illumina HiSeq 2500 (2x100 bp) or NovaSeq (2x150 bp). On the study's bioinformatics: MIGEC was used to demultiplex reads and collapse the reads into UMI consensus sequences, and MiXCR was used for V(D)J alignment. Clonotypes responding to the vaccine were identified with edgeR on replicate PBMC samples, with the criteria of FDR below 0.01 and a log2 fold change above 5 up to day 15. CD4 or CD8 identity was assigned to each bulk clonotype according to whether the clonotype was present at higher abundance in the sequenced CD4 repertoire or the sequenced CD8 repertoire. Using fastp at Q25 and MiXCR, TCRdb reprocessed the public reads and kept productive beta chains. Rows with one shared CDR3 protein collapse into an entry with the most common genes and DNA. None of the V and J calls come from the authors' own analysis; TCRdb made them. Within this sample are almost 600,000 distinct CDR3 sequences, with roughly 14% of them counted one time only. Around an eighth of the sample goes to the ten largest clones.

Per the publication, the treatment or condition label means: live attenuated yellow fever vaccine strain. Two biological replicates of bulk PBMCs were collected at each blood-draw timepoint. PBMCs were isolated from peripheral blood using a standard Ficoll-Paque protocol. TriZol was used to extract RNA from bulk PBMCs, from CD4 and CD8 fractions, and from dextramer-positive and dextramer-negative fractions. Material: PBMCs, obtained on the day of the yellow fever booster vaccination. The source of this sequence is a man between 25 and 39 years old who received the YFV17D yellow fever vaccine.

This receptor has the CDR3 CASSRAGGYYEQYF. The DNA is as follows: TGTGCCAGCAGCCGAGCGGGAGGGTACTACGAGCAGTACTTC. The rearrangement joined TRBV14 to TRBJ2-7; 10 bases in between match TRBD2. Trimmed from V: 4 bases; trimmed from J: 3 bases; junction bases lacking a gene match: 3. CDR1 and CDR2, per the germline V gene, are SGHDN and FVKESK. The CDR3 sequence holds 14 residues, the cysteine and phenylalanine included. Here the CDR3 DNA is all that survives: 42 bases in frame from base 1.